This T cell receptor beta chain was identified in a study of blood T cell repertoires in COVID-19. Study context: Acute and convalescent COVID-19 samples came from the United States, Italy and Spain.

Germline V gene lookup returns CDR1 MNHNS and CDR2 SASEGT. Trimming pared 1 base from V and 0 bases from J, leaving 12 bases between. This CDR3 spans 16 amino acids. Original methodology: Reference gene primers were amplified, and this amplification served to estimate nucleated cell counts. The protocol was immunoSEQ multiplex PCR, while the TCRdb copy is restricted to in-frame clones and leaves out a portion. V and J calls and clone size come straight from that table; D and trimming were deduced from the DNA. The data contain about 140,000 clones, around 86% of them singletons. This TCR derives from a human donor in a cohort sampled during active COVID-19. This chain uses TRBV6-1 with TRBJ2-5, with D possibly TRBD2 on 5 matching bases. The sample was peripheral blood. This chain's CDR3 is CASSEGRLQYQETQYF. The DNA of the CDR3 is TGTGCCAGCAGTGAAGGGAGGCTCCAGTACCAAGAGACCCAGTACTTC.